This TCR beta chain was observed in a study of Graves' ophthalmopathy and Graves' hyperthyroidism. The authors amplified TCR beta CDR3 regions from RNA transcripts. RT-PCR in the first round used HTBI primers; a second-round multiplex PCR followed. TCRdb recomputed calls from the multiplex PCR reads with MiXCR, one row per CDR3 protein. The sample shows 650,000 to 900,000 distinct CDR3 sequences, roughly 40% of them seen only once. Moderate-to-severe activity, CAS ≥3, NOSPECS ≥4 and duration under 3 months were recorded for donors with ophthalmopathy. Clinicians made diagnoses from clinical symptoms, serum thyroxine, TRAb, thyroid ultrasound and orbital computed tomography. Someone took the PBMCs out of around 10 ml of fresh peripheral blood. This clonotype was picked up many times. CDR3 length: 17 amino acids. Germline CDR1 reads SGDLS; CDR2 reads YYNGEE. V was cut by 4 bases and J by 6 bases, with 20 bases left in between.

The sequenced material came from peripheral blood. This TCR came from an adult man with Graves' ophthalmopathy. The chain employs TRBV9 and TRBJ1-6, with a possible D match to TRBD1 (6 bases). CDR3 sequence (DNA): TGTGCCAGCAGCCCCAAAGCGAAGGACAGACTTAATTCACCCCTCCACTTT. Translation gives CASSPKAKDRLNSPLHF.